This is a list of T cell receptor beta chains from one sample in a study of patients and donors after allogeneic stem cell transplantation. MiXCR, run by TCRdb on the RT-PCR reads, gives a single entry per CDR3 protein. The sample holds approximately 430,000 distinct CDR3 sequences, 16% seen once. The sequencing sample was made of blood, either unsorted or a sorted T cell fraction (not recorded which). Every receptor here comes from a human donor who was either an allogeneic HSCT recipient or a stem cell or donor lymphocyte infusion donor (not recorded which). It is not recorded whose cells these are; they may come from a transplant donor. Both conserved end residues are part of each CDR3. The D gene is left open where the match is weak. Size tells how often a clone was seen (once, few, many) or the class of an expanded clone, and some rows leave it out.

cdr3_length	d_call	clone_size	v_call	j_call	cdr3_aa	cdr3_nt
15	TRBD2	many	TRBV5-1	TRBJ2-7	CASRFVAGGPYEQYF	TGCGCCAGCAGATTTGTAGCGGGAGGCCCCTACGAGCAGTACTTC
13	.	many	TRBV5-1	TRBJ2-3	CASSVNRADTQYF	TGCGCCAGCAGCGTGAATAGGGCGGATACGCAGTATTTT
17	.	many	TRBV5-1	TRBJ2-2	CASSLDSRTSNTGELFF	TGCGCCAGCAGCTTGGACTCGCGGACATCAAACACCGGGGAGCTGTTTTTT
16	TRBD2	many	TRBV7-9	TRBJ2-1	CASVRGGTSGMQEQFF	TGTGCCAGCGTAAGGGGCGGGACTAGCGGGATGCAGGAGCAGTTCTTC
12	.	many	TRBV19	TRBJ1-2	CASSIGPYGYTF	TGTGCCAGTAGTATAGGTCCCTATGGCTACACCTTC
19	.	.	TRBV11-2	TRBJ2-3	CASSLVLGGRPWGTDTQYF	TGTGCCAGCAGCTTAGTATTAGGCGGGCGGCCTTGGGGCACAGATACGCAGTATTTT
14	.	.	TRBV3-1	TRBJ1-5	CASSQDLRNQPQHF	TGTGCCAGCAGCCAAGATTTGCGAAATCAGCCCCAGCATTTT
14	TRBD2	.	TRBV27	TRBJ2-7	CASSWGTSSGEQYF	TGTGCCAGCAGTTGGGGGACTAGCTCGGGAGAGCAGTACTTC
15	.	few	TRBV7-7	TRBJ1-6	CASSLPRGVNSPLHF	TGTGCTAGCAGCTTACCGCGGGGAGTTAATTCACCCCTCCACTTT
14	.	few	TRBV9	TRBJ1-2	CASSPSGGNYGYTF	TGTGCCAGCAGCCCCTCCGGCGGAAACTATGGCTACACCTTC